This T cell receptor (beta chain) was captured by sequencing in a study of CD8+CD57+ T cells in acquired aplastic anemia. Study-level background: Isolated CD4+ and CD8+ cells, once sorted, yielded DNA averaging about 3.4 ug. Study findings and constraints: Between patients and controls, CD8+ Simpson's diversity did not vary significantly. Sharing between patients and controls was observed for roughly 30 CD8+ CDR3 sequences.

Patients picked for sequencing had shown CD8+CD57+ cell expansion detected by flow cytometry. Sampling of blood occurred while the patients had still received no therapy. The use of genomic DNA as template underpinned the TCR beta VDJ and CDR3 profiling. TCRdb analysed the reads with MiXCR anew, one entry per CDR3 protein. The sample shows approximately 150,000 distinct CDR3 sequences, roughly two thirds of them seen only once. Germline V gene lookup returns CDR1 SGHNT and CDR2 YYREEE (reference sequence). CDR3 size: 13 residues. The V gene lost 0 bases and the J gene lost 6 bases, with 9 bases spanning the gap. As concerns this clonotype: Its antigen is not identified.

The source material was sorted CD4+, CD8+, or CD8+CD57+ T cells (not recorded which) from PBMCs. V and J are TRBV5-4 and TRBJ2-5; D perhaps matches TRBD1 (6 bases). This clonotype originated in a human donor with aplastic anemia. The DNA for the CDR3 is TGTGCCAGCAGCTTGGACAGGGTCCAGACCCAGTACTTC. It is translated as CASSLDRVQTQYF.